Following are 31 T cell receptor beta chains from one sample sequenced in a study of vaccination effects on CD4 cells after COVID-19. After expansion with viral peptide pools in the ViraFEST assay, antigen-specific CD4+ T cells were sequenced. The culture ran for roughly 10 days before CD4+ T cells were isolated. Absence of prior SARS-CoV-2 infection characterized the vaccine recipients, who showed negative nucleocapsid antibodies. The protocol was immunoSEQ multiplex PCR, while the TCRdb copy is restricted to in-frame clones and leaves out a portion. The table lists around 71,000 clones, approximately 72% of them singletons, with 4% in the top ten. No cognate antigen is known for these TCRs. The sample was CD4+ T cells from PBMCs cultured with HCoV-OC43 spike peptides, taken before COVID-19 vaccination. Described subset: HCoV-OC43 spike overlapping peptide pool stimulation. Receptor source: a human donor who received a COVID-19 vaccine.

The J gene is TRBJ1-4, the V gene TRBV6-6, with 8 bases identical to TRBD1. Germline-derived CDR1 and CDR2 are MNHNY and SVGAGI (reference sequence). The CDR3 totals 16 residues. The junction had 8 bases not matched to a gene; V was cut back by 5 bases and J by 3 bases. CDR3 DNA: TGTGCCAGCAGTCGACCCCAGGGGGCGGCTAATGAAAAACTGTTTTTT. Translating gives CASSRPQGAANEKLFF.

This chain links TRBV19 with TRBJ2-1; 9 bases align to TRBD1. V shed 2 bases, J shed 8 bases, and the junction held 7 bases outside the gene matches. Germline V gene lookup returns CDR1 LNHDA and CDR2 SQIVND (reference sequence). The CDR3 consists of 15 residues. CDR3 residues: CASSINRGRGDEQFF. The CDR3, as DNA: TGTGCCAGTAGTATAAACAGGGGGCGCGGCGATGAGCAGTTCTTC.

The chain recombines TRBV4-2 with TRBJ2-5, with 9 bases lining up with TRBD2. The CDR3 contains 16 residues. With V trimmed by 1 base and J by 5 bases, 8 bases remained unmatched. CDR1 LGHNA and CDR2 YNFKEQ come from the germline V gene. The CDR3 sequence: CASSQVATSGGETQYF. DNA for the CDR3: TGTGCCAGCAGCCAAGTAGCGACTAGCGGAGGTGAGACCCAGTACTTC.

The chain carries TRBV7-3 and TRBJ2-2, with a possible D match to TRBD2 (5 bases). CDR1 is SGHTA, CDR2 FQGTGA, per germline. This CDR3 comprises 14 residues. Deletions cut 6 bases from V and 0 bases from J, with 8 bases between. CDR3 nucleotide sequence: TGTGCCAGCAGGCGGGCAGCGAACACCGGGGAGCTGTTTTTT. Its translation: CASRRAANTGELFF.

CDR3 sequence: CASSYSRFGAYEQYV. CDR3 sequence (DNA): TGTGCCAGCAGTTACTCGCGATTTGGGGCCTACGAGCAGTACGTC. The chain joins TRBV6-5 to TRBJ2-7; the D is unclear. The length of the CDR3 is 15 residues. Germline V gene data show CDR1 as MNHEY and CDR2 as SVGAGI. V dropped 0 bases and J dropped 2 bases, with 11 bases sitting between them.

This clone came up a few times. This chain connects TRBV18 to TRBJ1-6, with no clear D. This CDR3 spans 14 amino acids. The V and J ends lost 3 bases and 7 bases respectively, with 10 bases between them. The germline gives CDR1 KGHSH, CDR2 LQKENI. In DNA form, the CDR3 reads TGTGCCAGCTCACCCTCAGATTTGAATTCACCCCTCCACTTT. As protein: CASSPSDLNSPLHF.

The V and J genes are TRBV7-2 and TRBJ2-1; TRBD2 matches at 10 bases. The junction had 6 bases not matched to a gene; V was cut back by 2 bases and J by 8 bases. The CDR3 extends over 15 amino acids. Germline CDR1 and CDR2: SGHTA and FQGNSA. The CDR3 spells CASSLLAGDIYEQFF. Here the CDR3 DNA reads TGTGCCAGCAGCTTACTAGCGGGGGACATCTATGAGCAGTTCTTC.

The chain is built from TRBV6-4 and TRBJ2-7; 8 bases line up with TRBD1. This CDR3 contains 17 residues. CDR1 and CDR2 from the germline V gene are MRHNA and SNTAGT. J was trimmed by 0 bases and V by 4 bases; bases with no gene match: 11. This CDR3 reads CASSGSGQVPYSYEQYV. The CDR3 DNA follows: TGTGCCAGCAGTGGCTCGGGACAGGTCCCCTACTCCTACGAGCAGTACGTC.

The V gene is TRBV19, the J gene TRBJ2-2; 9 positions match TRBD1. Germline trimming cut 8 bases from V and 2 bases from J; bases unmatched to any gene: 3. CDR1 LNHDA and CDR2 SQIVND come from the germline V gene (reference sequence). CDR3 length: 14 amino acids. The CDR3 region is CASQDRGNTGELFF. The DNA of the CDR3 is TGTGCCAGTCAGGACAGGGGAAACACCGGGGAGCTGTTTTTT.

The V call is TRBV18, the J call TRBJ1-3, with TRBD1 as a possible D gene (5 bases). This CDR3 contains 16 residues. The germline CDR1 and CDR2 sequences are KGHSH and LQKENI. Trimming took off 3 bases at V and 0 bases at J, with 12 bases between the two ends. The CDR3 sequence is CASSPGTLSSGNTIYF. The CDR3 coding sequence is TGTGCCAGCTCACCGGGGACCCTAAGCTCTGGAAACACCATATATTTT. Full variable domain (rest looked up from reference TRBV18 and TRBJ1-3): NAGVMQNPRHLVRRRGQEARLRCSPMKGHSHVYWYRQLPEEGLKFMVYLQKENIIDESGMPKERFSAEFPKEGPSILRIQQVVRGDSAAYFCASSPGTLSSGNTIYFGEGSWLTVV.

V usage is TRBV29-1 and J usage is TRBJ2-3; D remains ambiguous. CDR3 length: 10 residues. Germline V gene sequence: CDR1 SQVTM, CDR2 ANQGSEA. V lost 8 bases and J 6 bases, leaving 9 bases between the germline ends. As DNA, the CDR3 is TGCAGCACCCGTACGGATACGCAGTATTTT. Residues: CSTRTDTQYF.

The CDR3 DNA reads TGTGCCAGCAGCCCGCTCGGACAGGGGGCTGGAAACACCATATATTTT. Its translation is CASSPLGQGAGNTIYF. The chain couples TRBV7-9 to TRBJ1-3; the match to TRBD1 covers 10 bases. The V and J ends lost 5 bases and 2 bases, in that order; junction bases with no gene match: 6. CDR1 is SEHNR and CDR2 is FQNEAQ in the germline V gene (reference sequence). This CDR3 is built from 16 residues. Based on the CDR3 plus reference TRBV7-9 and TRBJ1-3, the full variable domain is DTGVSQNPRHKITKRGQNVTFRCDPISEHNRLYWYRQTLGQGPEFLTYFQNEAQLEKSRLLSDRFSAERPKGSFSTLEIQRTEQGDSAMYLCASSPLGQGAGNTIYFGEGSWLTVV.

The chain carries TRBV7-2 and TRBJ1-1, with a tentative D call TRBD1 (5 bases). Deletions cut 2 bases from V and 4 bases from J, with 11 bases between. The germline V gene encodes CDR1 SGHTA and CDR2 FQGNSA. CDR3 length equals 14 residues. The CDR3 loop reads CASSLRGSGTEAFF. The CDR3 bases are TGTGCCAGCAGCTTAAGGGGTTCCGGCACTGAAGCTTTCTTT.

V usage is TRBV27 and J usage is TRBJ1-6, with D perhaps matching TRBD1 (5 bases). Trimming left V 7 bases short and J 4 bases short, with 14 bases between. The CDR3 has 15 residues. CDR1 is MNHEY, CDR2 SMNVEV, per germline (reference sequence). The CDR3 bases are TGTGCCAGCACCCGGGACGGCTTATATAATTCACCCCTCCACTTT. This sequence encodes CASTRDGLYNSPLHF.

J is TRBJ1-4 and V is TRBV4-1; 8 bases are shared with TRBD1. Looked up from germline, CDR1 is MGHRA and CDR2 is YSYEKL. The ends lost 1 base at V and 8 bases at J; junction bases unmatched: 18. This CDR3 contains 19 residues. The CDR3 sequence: CASSQVPPGQASSREKLFF. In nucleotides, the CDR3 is TGCGCCAGCAGCCAAGTCCCTCCGGGACAGGCTAGTTCGCGGGAAAAACTGTTTTTT.

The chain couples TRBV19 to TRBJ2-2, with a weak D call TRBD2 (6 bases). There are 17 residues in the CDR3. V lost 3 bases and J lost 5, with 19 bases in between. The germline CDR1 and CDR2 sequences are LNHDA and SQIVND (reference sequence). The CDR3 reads CASSIRTGGMKTGELFF. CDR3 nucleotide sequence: TGTGCCAGTAGTATTCGGACGGGCGGGATGAAGACCGGGGAGCTGTTTTTT.

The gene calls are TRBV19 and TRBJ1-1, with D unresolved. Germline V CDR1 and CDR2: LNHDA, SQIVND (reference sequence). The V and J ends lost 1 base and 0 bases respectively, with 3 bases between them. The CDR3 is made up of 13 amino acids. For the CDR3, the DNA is TGTGCCAGTAGTATAGTCGTGAACACTGAAGCTTTCTTT. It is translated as CASSIVVNTEAFF.

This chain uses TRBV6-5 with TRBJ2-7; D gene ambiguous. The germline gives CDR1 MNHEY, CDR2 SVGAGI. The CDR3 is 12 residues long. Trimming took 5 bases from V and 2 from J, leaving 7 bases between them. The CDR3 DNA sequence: TGTGCCAGCAGTACCACTACCTACGAGCAGTACGTC. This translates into CASSTTTYEQYV.

Here the CDR3 DNA reads TGTGCCAGTAGCGGACAGGGTTGGGGTCAGCCCCAGCATTTT. Amino acids: CASSGQGWGQPQHF. V and J are TRBV19 and TRBJ1-5, with TRBD1 matching over 8 bases. CDR1 and CDR2 (germline): LNHDA, SQIVND (reference sequence). This CDR3 is built from 14 residues. Trimming at V came to 6 bases and at J to 6 bases, leaving 7 bases not matched to a gene.

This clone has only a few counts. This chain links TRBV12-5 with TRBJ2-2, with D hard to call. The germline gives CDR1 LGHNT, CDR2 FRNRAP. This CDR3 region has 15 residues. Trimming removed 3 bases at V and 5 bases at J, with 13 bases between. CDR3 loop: CASGLRPPGTGELFF. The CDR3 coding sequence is TGTGCTAGTGGTTTAAGGCCGCCCGGGACCGGGGAGCTGTTTTTT.

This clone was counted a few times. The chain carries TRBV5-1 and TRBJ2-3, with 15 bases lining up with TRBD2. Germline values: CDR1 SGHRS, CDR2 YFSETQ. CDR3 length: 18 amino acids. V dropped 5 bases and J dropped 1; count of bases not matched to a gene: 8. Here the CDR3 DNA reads TGCGCCAGCAGTTCAGGACTAGCGGGGGGGCGTGGCACAGATACGCAGTATTTT. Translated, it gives CASSSGLAGGRGTDTQYF. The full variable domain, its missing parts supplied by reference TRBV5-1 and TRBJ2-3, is KAGVTQTPRYLIKTRGQQVTLSCSPISGHRSVSWYQQTPGQGLQFLFEYFSETQRNKGNFPGRFSGRQFSNSRSEMNVSTLELGDSALYLCASSSGLAGGRGTDTQYFGPGTRLTVL.

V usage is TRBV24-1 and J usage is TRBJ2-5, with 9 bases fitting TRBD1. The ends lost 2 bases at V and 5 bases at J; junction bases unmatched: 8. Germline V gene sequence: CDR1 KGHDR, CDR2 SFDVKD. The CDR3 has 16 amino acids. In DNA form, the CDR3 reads TGTGCCACCAGTGATTCCGGGACAGGGCGTGCGGAGACCCAGTACTTC. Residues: CATSDSGTGRAETQYF.

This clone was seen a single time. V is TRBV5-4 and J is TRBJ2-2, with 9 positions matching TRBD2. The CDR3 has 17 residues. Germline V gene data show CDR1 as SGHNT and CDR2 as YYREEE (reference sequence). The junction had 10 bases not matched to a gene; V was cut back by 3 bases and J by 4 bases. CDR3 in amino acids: CASSSERAGGFTGELFF. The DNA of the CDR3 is TGTGCCAGCAGCTCCGAGCGAGCGGGGGGTTTCACCGGGGAGCTGTTTTTT.

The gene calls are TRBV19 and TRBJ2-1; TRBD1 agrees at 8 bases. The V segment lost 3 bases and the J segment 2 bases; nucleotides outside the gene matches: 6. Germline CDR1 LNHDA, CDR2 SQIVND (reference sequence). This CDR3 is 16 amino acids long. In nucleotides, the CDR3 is TGTGCCAGTAGTATCTCCGGGACAGGAACCTACAATGAGCAGTTCTTC. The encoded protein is CASSISGTGTYNEQFF.

CDR3 region: CASSNLDRGLSGYTF. The CDR3, as DNA: TGTGCCAGTAGTAATTTGGACAGGGGGCTGAGTGGCTACACCTTC. The V and J genes are TRBV19 and TRBJ1-2; 11 bases are shared with TRBD1. The length of the CDR3 is 15 residues. Germline values: CDR1 LNHDA, CDR2 SQIVND (reference sequence). The ends lost 4 bases at V and 7 bases at J; junction bases unmatched: 8.

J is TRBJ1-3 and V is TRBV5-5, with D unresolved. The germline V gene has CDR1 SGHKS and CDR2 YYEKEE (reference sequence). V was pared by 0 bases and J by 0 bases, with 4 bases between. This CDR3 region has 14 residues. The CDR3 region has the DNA TGTGCCAGCAGCTTGGGCAACTCTGGAAACACCATATATTTT. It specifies CASSLGNSGNTIYF.

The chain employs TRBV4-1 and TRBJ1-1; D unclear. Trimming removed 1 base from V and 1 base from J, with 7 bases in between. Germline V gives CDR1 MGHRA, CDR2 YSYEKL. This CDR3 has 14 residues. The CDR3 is CASSQATENTEAFF. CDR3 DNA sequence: TGCGCCAGCAGCCAAGCAACGGAGAACACTGAAGCTTTCTTT.

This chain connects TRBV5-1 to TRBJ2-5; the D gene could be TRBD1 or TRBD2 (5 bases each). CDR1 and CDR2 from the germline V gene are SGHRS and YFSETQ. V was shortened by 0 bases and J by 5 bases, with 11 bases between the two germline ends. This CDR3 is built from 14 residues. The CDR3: CASSLVGPSETQYF. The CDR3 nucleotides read TGCGCCAGCAGCTTGGTGGGACCGAGTGAGACCCAGTACTTC.

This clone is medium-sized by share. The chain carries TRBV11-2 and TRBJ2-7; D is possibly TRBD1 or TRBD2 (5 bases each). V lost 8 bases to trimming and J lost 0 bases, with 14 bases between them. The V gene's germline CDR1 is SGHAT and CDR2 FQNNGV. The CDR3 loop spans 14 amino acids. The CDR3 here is CASGKGPNSYEQYV. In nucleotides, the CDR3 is TGTGCCAGCGGGAAGGGACCAAACTCCTACGAGCAGTACGTC.

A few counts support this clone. The CDR3 sequence is CASSRGDSTDTQYF. The CDR3 DNA reads TGCGCCAGCAGCAGGGGGGACAGCACAGATACGCAGTATTTT. The chain combines TRBV5-1 with TRBJ2-3; tentatively, D is TRBD1 or TRBD2 (6 bases each). Germline assignment: CDR1 SGHRS and CDR2 YFSETQ. CDR3 size: 14 residues. Trimming removed 4 bases from V and 0 bases from J, with 9 bases in between.

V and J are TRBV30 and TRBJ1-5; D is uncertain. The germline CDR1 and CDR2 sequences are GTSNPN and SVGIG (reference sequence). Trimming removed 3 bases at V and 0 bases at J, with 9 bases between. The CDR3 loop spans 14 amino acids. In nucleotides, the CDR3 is TGTGCCTGGAGCAGTGGACCTAGCAATCAGCCCCAGCATTTT. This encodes CAWSSGPSNQPQHF.